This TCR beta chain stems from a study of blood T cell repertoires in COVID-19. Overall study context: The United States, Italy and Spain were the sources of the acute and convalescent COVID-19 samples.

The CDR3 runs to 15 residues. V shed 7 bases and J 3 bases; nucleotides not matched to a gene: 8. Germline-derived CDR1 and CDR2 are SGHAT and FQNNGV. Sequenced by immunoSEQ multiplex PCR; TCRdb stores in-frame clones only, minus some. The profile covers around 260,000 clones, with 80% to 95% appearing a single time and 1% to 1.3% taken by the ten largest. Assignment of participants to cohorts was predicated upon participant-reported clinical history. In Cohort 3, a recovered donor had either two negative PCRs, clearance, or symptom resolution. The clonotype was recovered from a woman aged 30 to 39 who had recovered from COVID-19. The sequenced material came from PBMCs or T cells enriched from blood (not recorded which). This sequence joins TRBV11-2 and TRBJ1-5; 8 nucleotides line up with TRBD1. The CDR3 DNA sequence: TGTGCCAGCAAAGAAGCGGACAGGGACAATCAGCCCCAGCATTTT. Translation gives CASKEADRDNQPQHF.